These 32 T cell receptor beta chains were sequenced from one sample in a study of OX40 agonist ivuxolimab in advanced cancers. Library construction relied on the immunoSEQ multiplex PCR assay. Sourced from immuneACCESS, this table was stored by TCRdb with only in-frame sequences that have V and J called. A share of the clones is absent; for the studies checked, an unresolved V gene accounts for under half, and the remainder has no known explanation. Across this sample there are approximately 78,000 clones, with roughly 82% seen only once. The ten largest clones add up to 6.9% of the sample. Sequencing was performed on CD4+ or CD8+ T cells sorted from blood, taken in a trial of the OX40 agonist ivuxolimab. The receptors come from an adult with an advanced solid tumor such as melanoma, head and neck, liver or kidney cancer.

The CDR3 nucleotides are TGCGCCAGCAGCCAAGCAGGGGGGGCCGATAATTCACCCCTCCACTTT. Residues: CASSQAGGADNSPLHF. V usage is TRBV4-3 and J usage is TRBJ1-6, with 7 bases that match TRBD1. V was clipped by 1 base and J by 5 bases; unmatched bases: 5. The CDR3 runs 16 residues. Germline V gene lookup returns CDR1 LGHNA and CDR2 YSLEER.

At least ten counts were recorded for this clone. V and J are TRBV6-5 and TRBJ1-1, with TRBD1 identical over 8 bases. V shed 2 bases and J 11 bases; nucleotides not matched to a gene: 4. CDR3 length: 12 residues. CDR1 is MNHEY, CDR2 SVGAGI, per germline. CDR3 in amino acids: CASSYAGGRAFF. The DNA of the CDR3 is TGTGCCAGCAGTTACGCAGGGGGCAGGGCTTTCTTT.

The chain links TRBV5-4 to TRBJ2-2, with 7 bases lining up with TRBD2. After removal of 4 bases from V and 7 bases from J, the junction contained 10 bases not matched to a gene. CDR3 length equals 15 residues. Germline loops: CDR1 SGHNT, CDR2 YYREEE (reference sequence). The CDR3 nucleotides read TGTGCCAGCAGCAAGGGGAGGGGAGTAGTCGGGGAGCTGTTTTTT. Residues: CASSKGRGVVGELFF.

The chain uses TRBV18 and TRBJ1-1; D is undetermined. The V gene's germline CDR1 is KGHSH and CDR2 LQKENI. V was trimmed by 1 base and J by 6 bases, leaving 9 bases between them. The CDR3 is made up of 13 amino acids. The CDR3 loop reads CASSPLPFPEAFF. The CDR3 DNA reads TGTGCCAGCTCACCACTCCCCTTCCCTGAAGCTTTCTTT.

This clone came up once. The chain links TRBV18 to TRBJ1-1; weak D call: TRBD1 (5 bases). CDR3 length: 15 residues. Per germline, CDR1 KGHSH and CDR2 LQKENI. The V and J ends lost 4 bases and 0 bases respectively, with 12 bases between them. The CDR3 DNA reads as TGTGCCAGCTCACGGGCGACAGAAATGAACACTGAAGCTTTCTTT. This sequence encodes CASSRATEMNTEAFF.

This clone was recorded once. The genes are TRBV9 and TRBJ2-3, with D possibly matching TRBD1 (6 bases). CDR1 SGDLS and CDR2 YYNGEE come from the germline V gene. V was clipped by 4 bases and J by 0 bases, with 15 bases between them. There are 16 residues in the CDR3. CDR3 loop: CASSPRWGPSTDTQYF. The CDR3 DNA is TGTGCCAGCAGCCCCCGTTGGGGGCCAAGCACAGATACGCAGTATTTT.

This clone has more than one count but fewer than ten. The V and J genes are TRBV6-9 and TRBJ1-1; D perhaps matches TRBD1 (5 bases). V shed 3 bases and J shed 5 bases, with 16 bases lying between them. CDR1 is MNHGY, CDR2 SVAAGI, per germline. The CDR3 consists of 15 residues. The CDR3 reads CASSYSLREGTEAFF. The CDR3 DNA reads TGTGCCAGCAGTTACTCCCTTAGAGAGGGGACTGAAGCTTTCTTT.

The chain carries TRBV4-1 and TRBJ2-7, with TRBD2 matching over 13 bases. Germline CDR1 reads MGHRA; CDR2 reads YSYEKL. This CDR3 spans 21 amino acids. Losses at the gene ends were 4 bases for V and 0 bases for J; bases not matched to a gene: 18. CDR3 sequence reads: CASSLIQTTSGRFGSSYEQYF. For the CDR3, the DNA is TGCGCCAGCAGCCTAATTCAGACGACTAGCGGGAGGTTCGGAAGCTCCTACGAGCAGTACTTC.

The chain recombines TRBV4-2 with TRBJ1-1, with D maybe TRBD1 (6 bases). This CDR3 is 15 amino acids long. CDR1 LGHNA and CDR2 YNFKEQ come from the germline V gene. The V end was cut by 3 bases, the J end by 1 base, with 12 bases between. CDR3 nucleotides: TGTGCCAGCAGCCAGCAGGGGCTGGGGAACACTGAAGCTTTCTTT. Its protein is CASSQQGLGNTEAFF.

Only one count was recorded for this clone. The CDR3 DNA reads TGTGCCAGCAGTTATTCGGGACTAGCTGGCAATGAGCAGTTCTTC. The encoded protein is CASSYSGLAGNEQFF. This rearrangement joins TRBV11-3 to TRBJ2-1, with 9 bases that match TRBD2. Per germline, CDR1 SGHNT and CDR2 YENEEA. There are 15 residues in the CDR3. Trimming removed 6 bases from V and 6 bases from J; junction bases left unmatched: 9.

V gene TRBV4-1 combines with J gene TRBJ1-6; TRBD1 matches at 9 bases. Germline V gene lookup returns CDR1 MGHRA and CDR2 YSYEKL. V trimming: 3 bases; J trimming: 4 bases; junction bases outside the gene matches: 1. The CDR3 extends over 15 amino acids. The chain's CDR3 is CASSQGQGYNSPLHF. The DNA for the CDR3 is TGCGCCAGCAGCCAGGGACAGGGTTATAATTCACCCCTCCACTTT.

The chain employs TRBV28 and TRBJ2-2, with a weak D call TRBD2 (5 bases). The germline V gene encodes CDR1 MDHEN and CDR2 SYDVKM. This CDR3 contains 15 residues. V lost 2 bases to trimming and J lost 0 bases, with 7 bases between them. The CDR3 DNA sequence: TGTGCCAGCAGTTTACCGGGAACGAACACCGGGGAGCTGTTTTTT. Residues: CASSLPGTNTGELFF.

This chain uses TRBV10-2 with TRBJ1-4; 9 nucleotides align to TRBD1. V lost 3 bases to trimming and J lost 7 bases; unmatched junction nucleotides: 3. Germline V gene lookup returns CDR1 WSHSY and CDR2 SAAADI. The CDR3 runs 14 residues. CDR3 DNA: TGCGCCAGCAGTGATGGGACAGGGATTGAAAAACTGTTTTTT. Translating it yields CASSDGTGIEKLFF.

J is TRBJ1-4 and V is TRBV18; a weak D match, TRBD1 (5 bases). The CDR3 has 15 residues. V was clipped by 3 bases and J by 7 bases, with 15 bases between them. Germline CDR1 is KGHSH and CDR2 is LQKENI. CDR3 coding DNA: TGTGCCAGCTCACCGTCCAGGGATAGGATTGAAAAACTGTTTTTT. This codes for CASSPSRDRIEKLFF.

Only one count was recorded for this clone. The chain employs TRBV7-9 and TRBJ2-5; 12 bases map to TRBD2. CDR3 length: 17 amino acids. V shed 5 bases, J shed 4 bases, and the junction held 11 bases outside the gene matches. Germline CDR1 SEHNR, CDR2 FQNEAQ (reference sequence). The chain's CDR3 is CASSIRTSGNLLETQYF. The CDR3 bases are TGTGCCAGCAGCATAAGGACTAGCGGGAACCTCCTAGAGACCCAGTACTTC.

The sample holds a few counts of this clone. The V gene is TRBV30, the J gene TRBJ1-1, with 8 bases matching TRBD1. The CDR3 is 15 amino acids. CDR1 and CDR2 (germline): GTSNPN, SVGIG (reference sequence). J lost 2 bases, V lost 6 bases, and 11 bases had no gene match. Here the CDR3 reads CACQDRERANTEAFF. In DNA, the CDR3 is TGTGCCTGCCAGGACAGGGAGAGGGCTAACACTGAAGCTTTCTTT.

The chain has TRBV18 and TRBJ2-4; TRBD2 matches 9 bases. From germline, CDR1 is KGHSH and CDR2 LQKENI. The V gene end was trimmed by 3 bases and the J gene end by 1 base; junction bases not matched to a gene: 4. The CDR3 has 16 amino acids. In DNA form, the CDR3 reads TGTGCCAGCTCACCTAGCGGGAGCTCGGCCAAAAACATTCAGTACTTC. Protein: CASSPSGSSAKNIQYF.

The chain carries TRBV30 and TRBJ2-5; 8 bases line up with TRBD2. The CDR3 has 12 amino acids. CDR1 is GTSNPN and CDR2 is SVGIG in the germline V gene (reference sequence). Trimming took 3 bases from V and 4 from J; bases not matched to a gene: 1. This chain's CDR3 is CAWRGLGETQYF. The CDR3 DNA sequence: TGTGCCTGGAGGGGACTAGGAGAGACCCAGTACTTC. The complete variable domain, with remaining parts taken from reference TRBV30 and TRBJ2-5, reads SQTIHQWPATLVQPVGSPLSLECTVEGTSNPNLYWYRQAAGRGLQLLFYSVGIGQISSEVPQNLSASRPQDRQFILSSKKLLLSDSGFYLCAWRGLGETQYFGPGTRLLVL.

The CDR3 is CASSLNGRVGNEQYF. CDR3 DNA: TGTGCCAGCAGCTTAAATGGCAGGGTAGGAAACGAGCAGTACTTC. J is TRBJ2-7 and V is TRBV7-2; D may be TRBD1 (5 bases). V lost 2 bases, J lost 5 bases, and 16 bases lay in between. Germline V lookup: CDR1 SGHTA, CDR2 FQGNSA. The CDR3 is 15 amino acids.

The chain links TRBV7-9 to TRBJ1-6; unclear D gene. Trimming shortened V by 3 bases and J by 6 bases, and 9 bases separated the two germline ends. Germline CDR1 reads SEHNR; CDR2 reads FQNEAQ (reference sequence). The CDR3 sequence is 14 residues long. This CDR3 reads CASSFRQTNSPLHF. The CDR3 DNA reads TGTGCCAGCAGCTTCAGGCAGACTAATTCACCCCTCCACTTT.

The rearrangement joins TRBV27 to TRBJ2-1; 10 nucleotides line up with TRBD1. V gave up 3 bases and J gave up 6 bases; unmatched junction bases: 11. This CDR3 comprises 17 residues. CDR1 MNHEY and CDR2 SMNVEV come from the germline V gene (reference sequence). The CDR3 loop is CASSFGGQGHPLNEQFF. The CDR3 region has the DNA TGTGCCAGCAGTTTCGGGGGACAGGGGCATCCTCTCAATGAGCAGTTCTTC.

This rearrangement joins TRBV10-3 to TRBJ2-1; 7 bases agree with TRBD2. Germline loops: CDR1 ENHRY, CDR2 SYGVKD. V trimming: 0 bases; J trimming: 9 bases; junction bases outside the gene matches: 14. This CDR3 contains 17 residues. DNA for the CDR3: TGTGCCATCAGTGAGTCCCCATCTAGCGGCACCAAACTTGAGCAGTTCTTC. Translating it yields CAISESPSSGTKLEQFF.

V gene TRBV5-6 combines with J gene TRBJ1-4, with no clear D. Trimming stripped 7 bases from V and 5 bases from J, with 18 bases between. Germline loops: CDR1 SGHDT, CDR2 YYEEEE. This CDR3 is built from 15 residues. This CDR3 is CASRGRGGSNEKLFF. CDR3 DNA sequence: TGTGCCAGCCGTGGACGGGGTGGTTCGAATGAAAAACTGTTTTTT.

The chain links TRBV6-1 to TRBJ1-2; 9 nucleotides line up with TRBD1. CDR3 size: 14 residues. V shed 9 bases and J 6 bases; nucleotides not matched to a gene: 11. The V gene's germline CDR1 is MNHNS and CDR2 SASEGT. CDR3 coding DNA: TGTGCCAGTTGTTTGGGGGACAGGGATGATGGCTACACCTTC. This gives the protein CASCLGDRDDGYTF.

This chain links TRBV7-8 with TRBJ2-4, with TRBD2 matching 13 bases. Germline loops: CDR1 SGHVS, CDR2 FQNEAQ. Trimming cost V 5 bases and J 2 bases; bases outside gene matches: 12. CDR3 length: 19 residues. The CDR3 reads CASSPGTSGTLVSKNIQYF. Written as DNA, the CDR3 is TGTGCCAGCAGCCCAGGGACTAGCGGGACGCTTGTCTCCAAAAACATTCAGTACTTC. Variable domain in full (rest from reference TRBV7-8 and TRBJ2-4): GAGVSQSPRYKVAKRGQDVALRCDPISGHVSLFWYQQALGQGPEFLTYFQNEAQLDKSGLPSDRFFAERPEGSVSTLKIQRTQQEDSAVYLCASSPGTSGTLVSKNIQYFGAGTRLSVL.

The chain employs TRBV7-3 and TRBJ2-3, with D uncertain. The CDR3 contains 13 residues. Per germline, CDR1 SGHTA and CDR2 FQGTGA. V lost 5 bases, J lost 4 bases, and 10 bases lay in between. The CDR3 coding sequence is TGTGCCAGCAGCAGATCTAGGGCAGATACGCAGTATTTT. Protein sequence: CASSRSRADTQYF.

The V and J genes are TRBV9 and TRBJ1-3; 9 positions agree with TRBD1. Germline-derived CDR1 and CDR2 are SGDLS and YYNGEE. CDR3 length equals 17 residues. V lost 1 base and J lost 2; bases outside the gene matches: 7. The CDR3 region has the DNA TGTGCCAGCAGCGTACGACCCGGGACAGGGACTGGAAACACCATATATTTT. The encoded protein is CASSVRPGTGTGNTIYF.

This sequence joins TRBV10-3 and TRBJ1-2; D possibly corresponds to TRBD1 (5 bases). The length of the CDR3 is 15 residues. Trimming removed 0 bases from V and 4 bases from J, with 12 bases in between. Per the germline V gene, CDR1 is ENHRY and CDR2 is SYGVKD. As DNA, the CDR3 is TGTGCCATCAGTGAGTCAGAGGGGATGGGCTATGGCTACACCTTC. This translates into CAISESEGMGYGYTF.

This chain links TRBV5-1 with TRBJ1-3; TRBD1 matches 8 bases. This CDR3 region has 13 residues. Germline lookup yields CDR1 SGHRS and CDR2 YFSETQ. J was trimmed by 4 bases and V by 4 bases; bases with no gene match: 1. This CDR3 reads CASSAGGGNTIYF. The CDR3, as DNA: TGCGCCAGCAGCGCAGGGGGCGGAAACACCATATATTTT.

J is TRBJ1-1 and V is TRBV7-6, with TRBD1 matching 11 bases. Trimming took 8 bases from V and 8 from J; bases not matched to a gene: 4. The CDR3 loop spans 12 amino acids. Germline-derived CDR1 and CDR2 are SGHVS and FNYEAQ. This chain's CDR3 is CASRGDRGEAFF. The DNA for the CDR3 is TGTGCCAGCCGAGGGGACAGGGGGGAAGCTTTCTTT.

J is TRBJ1-2 and V is TRBV6-5, with 7 bases lining up with TRBD1. This CDR3 spans 14 amino acids. J gave up 4 bases and V 4 bases, and 6 bases lay outside the gene matches. Per germline, CDR1 MNHEY and CDR2 SVGAGI. The CDR3 nucleotides read TGTGCCAGCAGTTGGAGACAGGGTCCCTATGGCTACACCTTC. Residues: CASSWRQGPYGYTF.

The chain recombines TRBV18 with TRBJ2-7; 7 positions match TRBD1. CDR1 and CDR2 from the germline V gene are KGHSH and LQKENI. V lost 5 bases and J lost 2; bases outside the gene matches: 6. The CDR3 extends over 14 amino acids. The CDR3 spells CASSFRDSTYEQYF. The CDR3 nucleotides read TGTGCCAGCTCATTCCGGGACAGCACCTACGAGCAGTACTTC.